The 20 T cell receptor beta chains below all came from one sample that was sequenced in a study of OX40 agonist ivuxolimab in advanced cancers. The table came from immunoSEQ multiplex PCR; TCRdb's copy has only in-frame clones and leaves some out. Here the sample spans some 30,000 clones, roughly 84% being singletons. This sample comprised CD4+ or CD8+ T cells sorted from blood, obtained in a trial of the OX40 agonist ivuxolimab. All receptors come from an adult with an advanced solid tumor such as melanoma, head and neck, liver or kidney cancer.

In its sample, this clone was seen a few times. The chain links TRBV27 to TRBJ1-6, with TRBD1 matching 10 bases. The CDR3 is 14 amino acids. V dropped 5 bases and J dropped 7; count of bases not matched to a gene: 2. The germline V gene has CDR1 MNHEY and CDR2 SMNVEV (reference sequence). This chain's CDR3 is CASSPTGGNSPLHF. In nucleotides, the CDR3 is TGTGCCAGCAGTCCGACAGGGGGCAATTCACCCCTCCACTTT.

The rearrangement links TRBV14 to TRBJ2-3, with TRBD2 identical over 13 bases. Trimming removed 4 bases from V and 7 bases from J; junction bases left unmatched: 5. Germline V gene data show CDR1 as SGHDN and CDR2 as FVKESK. This CDR3 contains 15 residues. CDR3 nucleotides: TGTGCCAGCAGCCTTACCGGGACTAGCGGGAATACGCAGTATTTT. Its translation is CASSLTGTSGNTQYF.

This chain connects TRBV5-6 to TRBJ2-1; 11 nucleotides align to TRBD1. The CDR3 runs 16 residues. Per the germline V gene, CDR1 is SGHDT and CDR2 is YYEEEE. With 3 bases clipped from V and 12 bases from J, the junction kept 14 bases outside the gene matches. The CDR3 reads CASSYGTGGDPMRQFF. In DNA, the CDR3 is TGTGCCAGCAGCTATGGGACAGGGGGAGATCCAATGAGGCAGTTCTTC.

This sequence joins TRBV13 and TRBJ2-1; D tentatively reads TRBD1 or TRBD2 (7 bases each). Germline CDR1 is PRHDT and CDR2 is FYEKMQ (reference sequence). CDR3 size: 16 residues. Trimming pared 5 bases from V and 10 bases from J, leaving 24 bases between. The CDR3 sequence is CASSLLGGSKGAEQFF. CDR3 DNA: TGTGCCAGCAGCCTACTAGGCGGGAGTAAGGGGGCCGAGCAGTTCTTC.

The chain joins TRBV18 to TRBJ2-2; D may be TRBD2 (6 bases). The germline V and J ends were trimmed by 7 bases and 3 bases, with 15 bases remaining between them. Germline V gene data show CDR1 as KGHSH and CDR2 as LQKENI. This CDR3 is built from 15 residues. As DNA, the CDR3 is TGTGCCAGCTACGGCAGTGGGGAGGACACCGGGGAGCTGTTTTTT. Translating it yields CASYGSGEDTGELFF.

As concerns this clone: One end of the junction does not line up with germline, which may come from a read error. V and J are TRBV7-9 and TRBJ2-1; D is unclear. The CDR3 loop spans 11 amino acids. Germline CDR1 SEHNR, CDR2 FQNEAQ (reference sequence). CDR3 coding DNA: TGTGCCAGCAGACCCTACTATGAGCAGTTCTTC. This codes for CASRPYYEQFF.

This clone was seen once. This chain uses TRBV7-8 with TRBJ1-1, with unresolved D. V was trimmed by 2 bases and J by 5 bases, leaving 9 bases between them. The CDR3 has 13 amino acids. Germline V gene data show CDR1 as SGHVS and CDR2 as FQNEAQ. CDR3 nucleotides: TGTGCCAGCAGCTTAAGGGTATATACTGAAGCTTTCTTT. Amino acid sequence: CASSLRVYTEAFF.

In this sample, this clone turned up a few times. This CDR3 is also generated by other DNA sequences in the sample. The chain links TRBV19 to TRBJ2-7; a possible D gene is TRBD1 (6 bases). In germline, CDR1 is LNHDA, CDR2 SQIVND (reference sequence). The CDR3 contains 11 residues. The V end was cut by 6 bases, the J end by 3 bases, with 6 bases between. The CDR3 here is CASRDSYEQYF. For the CDR3, the DNA is TGTGCCAGTAGGGACAGCTACGAGCAGTACTTC.

The chain combines TRBV12-5 with TRBJ1-5; D may be TRBD1 (5 bases). The CDR3 spans 15 residues. V was trimmed by 6 bases and J by 6 bases, leaving 18 bases between them. The germline V gene encodes CDR1 LGHNT and CDR2 FRNRAP. The CDR3 sequence is CASGQTDPVGQPQHF. The CDR3 DNA reads as TGTGCTAGTGGCCAGACAGATCCTGTCGGTCAGCCCCAGCATTTT. Full variable domain (remainder filled in from reference TRBV12-5 and TRBJ1-5): DARVTQTPRHKVTEMGQEVTMRCQPILGHNTVFWYRQTMMQGLELLAYFRNRAPLDDSGMPKDRFSAEMPDATLATLKIQPSEPRDSAVYFCASGQTDPVGQPQHFGDGTRLSIL.

V is TRBV29-1 and J is TRBJ2-3; 7 positions agree with TRBD2. Germline CDR1 is SQVTM and CDR2 is ANQGSEA. V lost 3 bases to trimming and J lost 3 bases; unmatched junction nucleotides: 6. This CDR3 is built from 14 residues. CDR3 sequence: CSVDLAGDTDTQYF. The CDR3 DNA follows: TGCAGCGTTGATTTAGCGGGTGATACAGATACGCAGTATTTT.

J is TRBJ2-1 and V is TRBV5-6; 9 bases agree with TRBD2. This CDR3 is 19 amino acids long. J lost 4 bases, V lost 4 bases, and 18 bases had no gene match. The germline V gene encodes CDR1 SGHDT and CDR2 YYEEEE. As DNA, the CDR3 is TGTGCCAGCAGCAAGGAGGCTAGCGGGATTCACGCCCTTTACAATGAGCAGTTCTTC. Translation gives CASSKEASGIHALYNEQFF.

Worth noting for this clone: This CDR3 is also generated by other DNA sequences in the sample. The chain carries TRBV27 and TRBJ1-1; D gene unclear. Germline CDR1 is MNHEY and CDR2 is SMNVEV (reference sequence). The V end was cut by 4 bases, the J end by 0 bases, with 9 bases between. The CDR3 contains 14 residues. The CDR3 region has the DNA TGTGCCAGCAGTTACGGTGGACTGAACACTGAAGCTTTCTTT. This translates into CASSYGGLNTEAFF.

J is TRBJ2-3 and V is TRBV11-1, with D possibly TRBD2 on 6 matching bases. Germline-derived CDR1 and CDR2 are SGHAT and FQDESV (reference sequence). The CDR3 covers 14 residues. The V end lost 3 bases, the J end lost 5 bases, and 12 bases lay between the germline ends. The CDR3: CASSFAAGGDTQYF. The CDR3 nucleotides read TGTGCCAGCAGCTTCGCAGCCGGGGGAGATACGCAGTATTTT.

The J gene is TRBJ2-1, the V gene TRBV4-3, with D possibly matching TRBD1 (7 bases). The CDR3 covers 15 residues. Germline CDR1 and CDR2: LGHNA and YSLEER. Trimming took 0 bases from V and 2 from J, leaving 8 bases between them. The CDR3 DNA sequence: TGCGCCAGCAGCCAAGACAGGGGGGCCTACAATGAGCAGTTCTTC. Protein sequence: CASSQDRGAYNEQFF.

The chain uses TRBV11-2 and TRBJ2-6; a weak D match, TRBD2 (5 bases). The CDR3 extends over 16 amino acids. Trimming cost V 2 bases and J 0 bases, with 8 bases left between them. Germline V gives CDR1 SGHAT, CDR2 FQNNGV. CDR3 coding DNA: TGTGCCAGCAGCTTATCTCGGGGCTCTGGGGCCAACGTCCTGACTTTC. This translates into CASSLSRGSGANVLTF.

This rearrangement joins TRBV9 to TRBJ1-2, with 7 nucleotides matching TRBD1. In germline, CDR1 is SGDLS, CDR2 YYNGEE. The CDR3 is 13 residues long. After removal of 0 bases from V and 8 bases from J, the junction contained 4 bases not matched to a gene. CDR3: CASSVGQGRGYTF. The CDR3 DNA reads as TGTGCCAGCAGCGTAGGACAGGGAAGGGGCTACACCTTC. Variable domain in full (rest from reference TRBV9 and TRBJ1-2): DSGVTQTPKHLITATGQRVTLRCSPRSGDLSVYWYQQSLDQGLQFLIQYYNGEERAKGNILERFSAQQFPDLHSELNLSSLELGDSALYFCASSVGQGRGYTFGSGTRLTVV.

The chain employs TRBV6-1 and TRBJ2-2; D gene ambiguous. Germline values: CDR1 MNHNS, CDR2 SASEGT. The CDR3 extends over 15 amino acids. V dropped 3 bases and J dropped 6 bases, with 14 bases sitting between them. The CDR3 DNA reads as TGTGCCAGCAGTGACCCACACTTCGGGTCCGGGGAGCTGTTTTTT. Protein product: CASSDPHFGSGELFF.

This clone was counted once. The J gene is TRBJ2-3, the V gene TRBV5-3; possible D gene TRBD1, 6 bases. TRBV5-3 is annotated as an ORF whose role is uncertain. This CDR3 is built from 13 residues. V shed 7 bases and J shed 0 bases, with 9 bases lying between them. This CDR3 reads CARVTGSTDTQYF. The CDR3 region has the DNA TGTGCCAGAGTGACAGGTAGCACAGATACGCAGTATTTT.

V gene TRBV10-1 combines with J gene TRBJ2-1; D possibly corresponds to TRBD2 (5 bases). Germline CDR1 is WNHNN and CDR2 is SYGVQD (reference sequence). The length of the CDR3 is 15 residues. V was trimmed by 0 bases and J by 4 bases, leaving 10 bases between them. The CDR3 DNA reads as TGCGCCAGCAGTGAGTCCGGACTGGCTTACAATGAGCAGTTCTTC. It specifies CASSESGLAYNEQFF.

The rearrangement links TRBV11-2 to TRBJ1-4; 12 positions agree with TRBD1. V dropped 4 bases and J dropped 8; count of bases not matched to a gene: 5. CDR3 length equals 15 residues. CDR1 SGHAT and CDR2 FQNNGV come from the germline V gene. CDR3 amino acids: CASSSGQGAGEKLFF. The DNA for the CDR3 is TGTGCCAGCAGCTCGGGACAGGGGGCAGGGGAAAAACTGTTTTTT.